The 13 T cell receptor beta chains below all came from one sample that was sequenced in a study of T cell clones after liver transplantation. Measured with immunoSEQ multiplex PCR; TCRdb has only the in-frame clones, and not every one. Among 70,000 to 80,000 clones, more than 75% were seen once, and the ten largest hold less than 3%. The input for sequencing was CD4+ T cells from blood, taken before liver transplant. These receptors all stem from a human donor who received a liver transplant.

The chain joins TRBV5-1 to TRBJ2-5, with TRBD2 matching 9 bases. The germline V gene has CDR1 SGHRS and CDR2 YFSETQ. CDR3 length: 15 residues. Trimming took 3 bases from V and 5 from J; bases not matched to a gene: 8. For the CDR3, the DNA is TGCGCCAGCAGCTCAGACTTAAGCGGGGGGGAGACCCAGTACTTC. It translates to CASSSDLSGGETQYF. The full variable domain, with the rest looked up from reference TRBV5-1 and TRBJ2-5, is KAGVTQTPRYLIKTRGQQVTLSCSPISGHRSVSWYQQTPGQGLQFLFEYFSETQRNKGNFPGRFSGRQFSNSRSEMNVSTLELGDSALYLCASSSDLSGGETQYFGPGTRLLVL.

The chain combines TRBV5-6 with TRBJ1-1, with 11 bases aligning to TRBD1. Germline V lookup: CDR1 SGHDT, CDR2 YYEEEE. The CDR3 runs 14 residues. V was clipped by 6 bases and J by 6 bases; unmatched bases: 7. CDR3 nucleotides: TGTGCCAGCACCCCTACGGGACAGGGGGCTGAAGCTTTCTTT. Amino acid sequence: CASTPTGQGAEAFF.

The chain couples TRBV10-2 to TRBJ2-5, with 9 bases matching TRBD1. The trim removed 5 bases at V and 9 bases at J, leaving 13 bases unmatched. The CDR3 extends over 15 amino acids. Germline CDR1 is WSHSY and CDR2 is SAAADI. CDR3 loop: CASSTDRGLLLAQYF. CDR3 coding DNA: TGCGCCAGCAGTACGGACAGGGGACTACTGTTGGCCCAGTACTTC.

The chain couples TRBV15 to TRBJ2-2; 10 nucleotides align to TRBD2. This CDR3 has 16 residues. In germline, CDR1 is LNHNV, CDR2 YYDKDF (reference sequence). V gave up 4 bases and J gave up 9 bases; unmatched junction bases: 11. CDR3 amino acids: CATSTQGAGGPRELFF. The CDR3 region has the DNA TGTGCCACCAGCACACAAGGAGCGGGAGGGCCCCGGGAGCTGTTTTTT.

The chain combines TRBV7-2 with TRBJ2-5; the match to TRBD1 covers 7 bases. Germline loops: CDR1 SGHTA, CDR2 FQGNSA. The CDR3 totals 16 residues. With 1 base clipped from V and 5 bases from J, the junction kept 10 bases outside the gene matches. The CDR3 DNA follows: TGTGCCAGCAGCTTAGGGGACAGAGGTGGAAGTGAGACCCAGTACTTC. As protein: CASSLGDRGGSETQYF.

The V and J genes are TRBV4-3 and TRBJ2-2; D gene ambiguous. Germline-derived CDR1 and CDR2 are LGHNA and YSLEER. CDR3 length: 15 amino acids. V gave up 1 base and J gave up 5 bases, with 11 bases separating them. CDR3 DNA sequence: TGCGCCAGCAGCCAAGGGGTGTTCTGGACCGGGGAGCTGTTTTTT. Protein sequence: CASSQGVFWTGELFF.

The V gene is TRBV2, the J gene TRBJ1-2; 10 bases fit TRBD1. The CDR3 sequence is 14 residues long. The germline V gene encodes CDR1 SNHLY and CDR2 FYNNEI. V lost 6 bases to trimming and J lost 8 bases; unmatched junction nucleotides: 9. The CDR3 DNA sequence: TGTGCCAGCAGCCAGGGACAGGGGATAGGGGGCTACACCTTC. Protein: CASSQGQGIGGYTF.

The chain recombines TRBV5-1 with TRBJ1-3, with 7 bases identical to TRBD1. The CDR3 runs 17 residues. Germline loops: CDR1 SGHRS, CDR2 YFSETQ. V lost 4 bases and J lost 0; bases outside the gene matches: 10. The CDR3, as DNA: TGCGCCAGCAGCCCACGACAGGGAGACAGCTCTGGAAACACCATATATTTT. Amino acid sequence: CASSPRQGDSSGNTIYF.

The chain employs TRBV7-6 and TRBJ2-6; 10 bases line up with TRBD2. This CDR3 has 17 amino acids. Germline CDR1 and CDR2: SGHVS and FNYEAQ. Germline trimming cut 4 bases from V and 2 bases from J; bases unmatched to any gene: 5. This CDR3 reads CASSSKGLAAGANVLTF. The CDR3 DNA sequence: TGTGCCAGCAGCTCCAAAGGACTAGCGGCTGGGGCCAACGTCCTGACTTTC.

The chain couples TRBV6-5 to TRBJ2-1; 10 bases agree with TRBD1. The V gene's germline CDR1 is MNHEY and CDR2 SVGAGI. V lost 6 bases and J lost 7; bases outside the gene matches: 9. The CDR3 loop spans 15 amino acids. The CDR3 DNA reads TGTGCCAGCAGGGACGGGACAGGGGATTGGAATGAGCAGTTCTTC. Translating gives CASRDGTGDWNEQFF.

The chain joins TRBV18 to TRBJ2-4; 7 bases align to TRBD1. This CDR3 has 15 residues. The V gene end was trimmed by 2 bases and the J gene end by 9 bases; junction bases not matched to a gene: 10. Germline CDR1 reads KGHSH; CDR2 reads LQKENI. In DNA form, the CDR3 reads TGTGCCAGCTCACCATCAGCTACAGGGGTTGTCATTCAGTACTTC. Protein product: CASSPSATGVVIQYF. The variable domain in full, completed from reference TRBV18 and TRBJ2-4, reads NAGVMQNPRHLVRRRGQEARLRCSPMKGHSHVYWYRQLPEEGLKFMVYLQKENIIDESGMPKERFSAEFPKEGPSILRIQQVVRGDSAAYFCASSPSATGVVIQYFGAGTRLSVL.

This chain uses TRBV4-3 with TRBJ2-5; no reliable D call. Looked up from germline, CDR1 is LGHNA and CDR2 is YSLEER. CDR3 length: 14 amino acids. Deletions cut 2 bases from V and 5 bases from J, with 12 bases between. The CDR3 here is CASSQMVVGETQYF. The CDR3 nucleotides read TGCGCCAGCAGCCAAATGGTGGTTGGGGAGACCCAGTACTTC.

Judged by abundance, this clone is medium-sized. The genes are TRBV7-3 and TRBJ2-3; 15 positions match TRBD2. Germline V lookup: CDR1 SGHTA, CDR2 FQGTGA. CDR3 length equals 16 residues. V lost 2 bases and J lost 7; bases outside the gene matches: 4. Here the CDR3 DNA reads TGTGCCAGCAGCTTAGAGGGGACTAGCGGGAGGAATACGCAGTATTTT. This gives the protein CASSLEGTSGRNTQYF.